This TCR beta chain is from a study of early T cells in non-severe SARS-CoV-2 infection (dated by TCRdb to the early 2020s). Describing the broader study: Bulk RNA from unsorted whole blood was used for TCR sequencing, so alpha and beta chains could not be paired.

A case-control design nested within a healthcare worker cohort in London, UK, was used, with weekly nasopharyngeal swab PCR tests and blood sampling performed. Between 23 and 31 March 2020, the week of the UK lockdown, healthcare workers were enrolled and then followed up weekly for as long as 16 weeks. The CDR3 measures 18 amino acids from cysteine to phenylalanine. The kept DNA is CDR3 alone, 54 bases in frame from the first base. V has 2 bases trimmed and J has 0 bases trimmed; junction bases matching no gene number 6. CDR1 and CDR2 are read off the germline V gene (reference sequence) as LGHDT and YNNKEL. Results the study describes overall, beyond this receptor: VDJdb matching was skewed toward anti-spike CD8 responses and likely underestimated virus-specific expansions, missing private and CD4 specificities.

This clonotype has at least ten counts. Its binding antigen is unknown. Base qualities are missing; no much larger clone stands one base away. Libraries were prepared through 5' RACE. Sequencing took place on a NextSeq 500. To correct for sequencing error and PCR bias, the TCR library protocol tagged individual cDNA molecules with unique molecular identifiers. Both TCR alpha and beta chains were sequenced, and tight co-correlation was observed between alpha and beta sequence abundances in each sample. In the source study's methods: V gene, J gene and CDR3 annotation of TCR sequences was performed with Decombinator V4. Expanded TCRs were defined as changing significantly between any two time points under a Poisson model with p below 0.0001. TCR abundances were normalised to the total number of TCRs sequenced in each sample and reported as counts per million. MAIT TCRs were defined by TRAV1-2 paired with TRAJ12, TRAJ20 or TRAJ33, and iNKT TCRs by TRAV10 paired with TRAJ18. VDJdb, accessed 1 November 2021, was searched for CMV, EBV and SARS-CoV-2 annotated TCRs, with TCRs annotated for multiple antigens excluded. Starting from the raw public reads, TCRdb applied fastp trimming at Q25, assembled clones with MiXCR and retained in-frame beta chains. Records with the same CDR3 protein are collapsed into one entry carrying the most frequent genes and DNA. V and J calls and clone size were set by TCRdb, not the authors. Present in this sample are more than 65,000 distinct CDR3 sequences, approximately 15% of which were seen just once. Jointly, the top ten make up roughly 1.4% of the sample.

The TCR comes from an adult who was a healthcare worker with PCR-confirmed SARS-CoV-2 infection or an uninfected control (not recorded which). Material for sequencing was whole blood. The chain employs TRBV3-1 and TRBJ2-6; TRBD1 matches 8 bases in the middle. The encoded CDR3 is CASSQSDRGRSGANVLTF. The DNA sequence is given as TGTGCCAGCAGCCAAAGTGACAGGGGACGCTCTGGGGCCAACGTCCTGACTTTC.